These T cell receptor beta chains were read from a single sample in a study of T-cell reconstitution after alpha-beta-depleted transplantation in children. TCRdb re-derived calls from the PCR reads in MiXCR, one entry per CDR3 protein. The data hold some 640,000 distinct CDR3 sequences, with approximately 16% observed a single time. Sequences were derived from PBMCs from the stem cell graft donor, sampled from the stem cell graft. Source of these receptors: a human donor who donated a stem cell graft to a child with acute myeloid leukemia. Both conserved end residues are part of each CDR3. A D gene is named only where the DNA matches it firmly. The size entry is marked missing in some rows and otherwise reads once, few, many or a size class.

abundance	v_gene	j_gene	d_gene	CDR3aa	CDR3nt
many	TRBV27	TRBJ2-6	-	CASSFGGANVLTF	TGTGCCAGCAGTTTCGGCGGGGCCAACGTCCTGACTTTC
many	TRBV7-6	TRBJ2-1	-	CASSLARVNEQFF	TGTGCCAGCAGCTTAGCTCGGGTAAATGAGCAGTTCTTC
many	TRBV6-5	TRBJ1-6	-	CASGRAKGPLHF	TGTGCCAGCGGCAGAGCAAAGGGTCCCCTCCACTTT
-	TRBV27	TRBJ1-2	-	CASSLSQTHLGGYTF	TGTGCCAGCAGTTTATCCCAGACCCATCTGGGTGGCTACACCTTC
many	TRBV20-1	TRBJ1-2	-	CSALRDTLRYGYTF	TGCAGTGCCCTAAGGGACACCCTCCGATATGGCTACACCTTC
many	TRBV6-1	TRBJ2-1	TRBD1	CASSVTGSAYNEQFF	TGTGCCAGCAGTGTGACAGGGTCTGCCTACAATGAGCAGTTCTTC
many	TRBV20-1	TRBJ2-2	-	CSVPDRNTGELFF	TGCAGTGTTCCAGACAGAAACACCGGGGAGCTGTTTTTT
many	TRBV20-1	TRBJ2-4	TRBD2	CSASPVASGGTNIQYF	TGCAGTGCTTCCCCGGTGGCTAGCGGGGGCACAAACATTCAGTACTTC
-	TRBV3-1	TRBJ2-5	TRBD1	CASSQDGPGGRETQYF	TGTGCCAGCAGCCAAGACGGTCCAGGGGGAAGAGAGACCCAGTACTTC
-	TRBV20-1	TRBJ1-5	TRBD1	CSARDHRGLVQPQHF	TGCAGTGCTAGAGACCACAGGGGGCTTGTTCAGCCCCAGCATTTT
many	TRBV7-8	TRBJ1-2	-	CASSPGGGRNYGYTF	TGTGCCAGCAGCCCAGGCGGGGGGAGGAACTATGGCTACACCTTC